Listed here are 32 T cell receptor beta chains from one sample, sequenced in a study of T cells in Graves' hyperthyroidism and ophthalmopathy. What was amplified from RNA transcripts were TCR beta CDR3 regions. Primed by the HTBI set, a first-round RT-PCR was run on the TCR CDR3. TCRdb reprocessed the multiplex PCR reads via MiXCR and lists one record per CDR3 protein. The sample records fewer than 350,000 distinct CDR3 sequences, roughly 20% being singletons. Sample: blood. Receptor source: a woman aged 40 to 50 with Graves' ophthalmopathy.

On this clonotype: Possible read error: a much larger clone is one base away. CDR3 residues: CSAIAGDQPQHF. The CDR3 DNA sequence: TGCAGTGCTATCGCCGGCGATCAGCCCCAGCATTTT. The chain is built from TRBV20-1 and TRBJ1-5; unclear D gene. V shed 4 bases and J shed 5 bases, with 9 bases lying between them. CDR3 length: 12 residues. CDR1 DFQATT and CDR2 SNEGSKA come from the germline V gene (reference sequence).

This clonotype was counted between two and nine times. This sequence joins TRBV18 and TRBJ1-1; unclear D gene. The V and J ends lost 2 bases and 1 base respectively, with 11 bases between them. Per the germline V gene, CDR1 is KGHSH and CDR2 is LQKENI. The CDR3 has 15 residues. The CDR3 bases are TGTGCCAGCTCACCATTACAAGGCCAGAACACTGAAGCTTTCTTT. Translating it yields CASSPLQGQNTEAFF.

This clonotype was seen repeatedly, ten times or more. The chain links TRBV5-1 to TRBJ1-1; D unresolved. In germline, CDR1 is SGHRS, CDR2 YFSETQ. This CDR3 region has 14 residues. Trimming took 0 bases from V and 0 from J, leaving 6 bases between them. The CDR3 nucleotides are TGCGCCAGCAGCTTGGTCGGAATGAACACTGAAGCTTTCTTT. The encoded protein is CASSLVGMNTEAFF.

This clonotype was seen at least ten times. This sequence joins TRBV5-1 and TRBJ2-5, with 7 bases that match TRBD1. There are 17 residues in the CDR3. The trim removed 4 bases at V and 6 bases at J, leaving 18 bases unmatched. Germline CDR1 SGHRS, CDR2 YFSETQ. CDR3 nucleotide sequence: TGCGCCAGCAGCCTAGCTTATAGACGACAGGGATCGCAGACCCAGTACTTC. This sequence encodes CASSLAYRRQGSQTQYF.

This clonotype was detected many times. The chain joins TRBV7-2 to TRBJ1-2, with a possible D match to TRBD1 (6 bases). This CDR3 spans 14 amino acids. Germline V gives CDR1 SGHTA, CDR2 FQGNSA. Trimming took off 5 bases at V and 11 bases at J, with 21 bases between the two ends. CDR3 sequence: CASSRMDSPGRYTF. For the CDR3, the DNA is TGTGCCAGCAGCCGCATGGACAGTCCCGGGAGATACACCTTC.

The rearrangement joins TRBV15 to TRBJ1-5; 7 nucleotides match TRBD1. In germline, CDR1 is LNHNV, CDR2 YYDKDF (reference sequence). V gave up 4 bases and J gave up 7 bases; unmatched junction bases: 7. The CDR3 has 14 residues. This chain's CDR3 is CATSIRQGSQPQHF. The CDR3 coding sequence is TGTGCCACCAGCATAAGACAGGGTAGCCAGCCCCAGCATTTT.

This clonotype was recorded at least ten times. V is TRBV5-1 and J is TRBJ1-1, with TRBD1 matching over 9 bases. The CDR3 is 12 amino acids. CDR1 and CDR2 from the germline V gene are SGHRS and YFSETQ. V lost 4 bases and J lost 6; bases outside the gene matches: 1. CDR3 in amino acids: CASSRTGAEAFF. Written as DNA, the CDR3 is TGCGCCAGCAGCCGGACAGGGGCTGAAGCTTTCTTT.

There are many counts of this clonotype. The chain employs TRBV20-1 and TRBJ1-2; 8 bases align to TRBD1. The CDR3 covers 14 residues. V was pared by 3 bases and J by 8 bases, with 11 bases of the junction left unmatched. Germline V gene lookup returns CDR1 DFQATT and CDR2 SNEGSKA (reference sequence). The CDR3 region is CSASPDRDLGGYTF. The CDR3 DNA reads TGCAGTGCTAGCCCGGACAGGGATTTGGGGGGCTACACCTTC.

This clonotype showed up many times. The rearrangement uses TRBV20-1 and TRBJ1-2, with D possibly matching TRBD1 (5 bases). The V end lost 5 bases, the J end lost 5 bases, and 15 bases lay between the germline ends. Germline CDR1 and CDR2: DFQATT and SNEGSKA (reference sequence). The CDR3 is 13 amino acids. The CDR3 DNA follows: TGCAGTGCTTCCCCGGGGGTCCTGTATGGCTACACCTTC. Translated: CSASPGVLYGYTF.

This chain uses TRBV6-1 with TRBJ1-3; D is unclear. There are 13 residues in the CDR3. The V gene's germline CDR1 is MNHNS and CDR2 SASEGT. V was shortened by 8 bases and J by 0 bases, with 8 bases between the two germline ends. The CDR3 region is CASEEHSGNTIYF. The CDR3 DNA is TGTGCCAGCGAGGAGCACTCTGGAAACACCATATATTTT.

This clonotype appeared many times. Possible read error: a much larger clone is one base away. The gene calls are TRBV18 and TRBJ2-7, with 7 bases that match TRBD1. There are 13 residues in the CDR3. V trimming: 8 bases; J trimming: 3 bases; junction bases outside the gene matches: 7. Germline V gives CDR1 KGHSH, CDR2 LQKENI. CDR3 protein: CASSPGQSYEQYF. In nucleotides, the CDR3 is TGTGCCAGCAGCCCGGGACAGAGCTACGAGCAGTACTTC.

There are many counts of this clonotype. This chain uses TRBV18 with TRBJ1-5; D is unresolved. The CDR3 has 12 amino acids. Trimming stripped 2 bases from V and 11 bases from J, with 10 bases between. Germline V gives CDR1 KGHSH, CDR2 LQKENI. CDR3 amino acids: CASSPKGKAQHF. The DNA for the CDR3 is TGTGCCAGCTCACCAAAAGGGAAGGCCCAGCATTTT.

This clonotype occurred many times. V and J are TRBV7-2 and TRBJ1-2, with D maybe TRBD1 (6 bases). Trimming shortened V by 2 bases and J by 3 bases, and 10 bases separated the two germline ends. The CDR3 spans 14 residues. The germline V gene encodes CDR1 SGHTA and CDR2 FQGNSA. CDR3 loop: CASSLQGRDYGYTF. CDR3 nucleotide sequence: TGTGCCAGCAGCTTACAGGGGAGAGACTATGGCTACACCTTC.

The rearrangement uses TRBV6-5 and TRBJ1-1, with TRBD1 matching 8 bases. With 2 bases clipped from V and 6 bases from J, the junction kept 8 bases outside the gene matches. The CDR3 sequence is 15 residues long. Germline CDR1 is MNHEY and CDR2 is SVGAGI. The CDR3 is CASSYPTGAYSEAFF. The CDR3 DNA reads as TGTGCCAGCAGTTACCCGACAGGGGCCTATTCTGAAGCTTTCTTT.

This clonotype was seen many times. CDR3 nucleotide sequence: TGTGCCAGCAGCCCCGGGACAACTAATGAAAAACTGTTTTTT. This translates into CASSPGTTNEKLFF. The gene calls are TRBV6-1 and TRBJ1-4; D is unclear. Deletions cut 6 bases from V and 0 bases from J, with 8 bases between. The length of the CDR3 is 14 residues. Germline CDR1 MNHNS, CDR2 SASEGT.

This clonotype occurred once. The rearrangement joins TRBV20-1 to TRBJ2-7; 8 nucleotides agree with TRBD1. Per germline, CDR1 DFQATT and CDR2 SNEGSKA (reference sequence). The CDR3 runs to 17 residues. V shed 0 bases and J 6 bases; nucleotides not matched to a gene: 16. CDR3 sequence: CSARDRGTGLPTGEQYF. As DNA, the CDR3 is TGCAGTGCTAGAGATCGGGGGACAGGTCTCCCCACCGGCGAGCAGTACTTC.

This clonotype has at least ten counts. The chain employs TRBV6-1 and TRBJ2-7; D not resolved. The CDR3 is 13 amino acids. Germline CDR1 reads MNHNS; CDR2 reads SASEGT. V was shortened by 3 bases and J by 1 base, with 7 bases between the two germline ends. The CDR3 sequence is CASSETRSYEQYF. Written as DNA, the CDR3 is TGTGCCAGCAGTGAGACCCGATCCTACGAGCAGTACTTC.

This chain connects TRBV6-1 to TRBJ1-2; no clear D. The V end lost 5 bases, the J end lost 2 bases, and 12 bases lay between the germline ends. The CDR3 is 14 amino acids. CDR1 is MNHNS and CDR2 is SASEGT in the germline V gene. CDR3 nucleotide sequence: TGTGCCAGCAGTAGGCAACTCACGAACTATGGCTACACCTTC. Amino acid sequence: CASSRQLTNYGYTF.

This clonotype was seen many times. V gene TRBV6-1 combines with J gene TRBJ2-7; D is ambiguous. V gave up 2 bases and J gave up 3 bases, with 5 bases separating them. CDR1 and CDR2 (germline): MNHNS, SASEGT. The CDR3 has 12 residues. For the CDR3, the DNA is TGTGCCAGCAGTGAACAGAGCTACGAGCAGTACTTC. Its protein is CASSEQSYEQYF.

CDR3 amino acids: CSVAGGASSYEQYF. The CDR3 coding sequence is TGCAGCGTTGCGGGCGGGGCTAGCTCCTACGAGCAGTACTTC. The chain combines TRBV29-1 with TRBJ2-7, with D perhaps matching TRBD2 (6 bases). V was pared by 4 bases and J by 0 bases, with 13 bases between. Germline loops: CDR1 SQVTM, CDR2 ANQGSEA. CDR3 length equals 14 residues.

Ten or more counts support this clonotype. The V gene is TRBV27, the J gene TRBJ1-5, with 7 positions matching TRBD1. From germline, CDR1 is MNHEY and CDR2 SMNVEV (reference sequence). There are 13 residues in the CDR3. V lost 7 bases, J lost 3 bases, and 3 bases stayed unmatched. CDR3 coding DNA: TGTGCCAGCACGACAGGGTACAATCAGCCCCAGCATTTT. As protein: CASTTGYNQPQHF.

This clonotype was detected many times. This chain joins TRBV6-5 and TRBJ1-5; tentatively, D is TRBD1 (5 bases). The CDR3 covers 13 residues. V lost 8 bases to trimming and J lost 7 bases, with 15 bases between them. Germline CDR1 reads MNHEY; CDR2 reads SVGAGI. The CDR3 spells CASAVGWDQPQHF. In nucleotides, the CDR3 is TGTGCCAGCGCCGTTGGATGGGACCAGCCCCAGCATTTT.

Ten or more counts support this clonotype. J is TRBJ1-6 and V is TRBV2, with TRBD1 as a possible D gene (6 bases). Germline loops: CDR1 SNHLY, CDR2 FYNNEI. Trimming took off 4 bases at V and 6 bases at J, with 10 bases between the two ends. The CDR3 is 14 amino acids. Here the CDR3 DNA reads TGTGCCAGCAGTGCGGGCAGGGGTAATTCACCCCTCCACTTT. Its translation: CASSAGRGNSPLHF.

CDR3 protein: CSVVLRAIGGAWKGYTF. CDR3 in DNA: TGCAGCGTTGTACTAAGGGCCATAGGGGGCGCATGGAAGGGCTACACCTTC. The rearrangement joins TRBV29-1 to TRBJ1-2; 7 nucleotides agree with TRBD1. This CDR3 is built from 17 residues. CDR1 is SQVTM, CDR2 ANQGSEA, per germline. Losses at the gene ends were 4 bases for V and 8 bases for J; bases not matched to a gene: 22.

This clonotype came up a few times. The chain uses TRBV3-1 and TRBJ1-3; D gene unclear. Between the trimmed V and J ends, which lost 6 bases and 0 bases, there was a span of 6 bases. Germline V gives CDR1 LGHDT, CDR2 YNNKEL (reference sequence). The length of the CDR3 is 13 residues. The CDR3: CASRAHSGNTIYF. In DNA, the CDR3 is TGTGCCAGCAGGGCCCACTCTGGAAACACCATATATTTT. The full variable domain, in which reference TRBV3-1 and TRBJ1-3 provide the parts outside the CDR3, is DTAVSQTPKYLVTQMGNDKSIKCEQNLGHDTMYWYKQDSKKFLKIMFSYNNKELIINETVPNRFSPKSPDKAHLNLHINSLELGDSAVYFCASRAHSGNTIYFGEGSWLTVV.

Many counts were recorded for this clonotype. The chain links TRBV11-1 to TRBJ1-1; no clear D gene. The CDR3 length is 13 residues. Germline V gene data show CDR1 as SGHAT and CDR2 as FQDESV (reference sequence). V was trimmed by 1 base and J by 8 bases, leaving 11 bases between them. CDR3 sequence reads: CASSLEFTAEAFF. CDR3 nucleotide sequence: TGTGCCAGCAGCTTAGAGTTCACGGCGGAAGCTTTCTTT.

Details on this clonotype: A much larger clone is a single base away; this may be a read error. V usage is TRBV5-1 and J usage is TRBJ1-3; D is unresolved. Germline V CDR1 and CDR2: SGHRS, YFSETQ. The CDR3 length is 12 residues. The DNA of the CDR3 is TGCGCCGGCAGCTTGGATGGAAACACCATATATTTT. Amino acids: CAGSLDGNTIYF.

This chain uses TRBV5-5 with TRBJ2-7, with D possibly matching TRBD1 (5 bases). CDR1 is SGHKS and CDR2 is YYEKEE in the germline V gene (reference sequence). V lost 4 bases, J lost 2 bases, and 7 bases lay in between. The CDR3 is 12 residues long. DNA of the CDR3: TGTGCCAGCAGCATAGGGGCCTACGAGCAGTACTTC. Translating it yields CASSIGAYEQYF.

This clonotype was picked up many times. J is TRBJ2-2 and V is TRBV18, with no clear D. Trimming cost V 1 base and J 6 bases, with 3 bases left between them. This CDR3 spans 12 amino acids. Germline values: CDR1 KGHSH, CDR2 LQKENI. The chain's CDR3 is CASSPQAGELFF. The CDR3 nucleotides read TGTGCCAGCTCACCACAGGCCGGGGAGCTGTTTTTT.

This clonotype was observed at least ten times. The chain employs TRBV6-2 or TRBV6-3 and TRBJ2-2, with D possibly matching TRBD2 (6 bases). This CDR3 has 14 residues. Germline V CDR1 and CDR2: MNHEY, SVGEGT. Trimming removed 2 bases at V and 4 bases at J, with 8 bases between. CDR3 sequence: CASSYRGGTGELFF. The CDR3 DNA reads TGTGCCAGCAGTTACAGGGGAGGCACCGGGGAGCTGTTTTTT.

This clonotype was picked up many times. The chain combines TRBV27 with TRBJ2-7; D possibly matches TRBD1 or TRBD2 (5 bases each). CDR3 length: 16 residues. Trimming took 6 bases from V and 4 from J, leaving 22 bases between them. Germline CDR1 MNHEY, CDR2 SMNVEV (reference sequence). The CDR3 coding sequence is TGTGCCAGCAGCCGATCCCGGGACCCCTCTTTTTACGAGCAGTACTTC. Translated, it gives CASSRSRDPSFYEQYF.

The table lists this clonotype with many counts. In DNA form, the CDR3 reads TGTGCCAGCAGTCGAGTGGGGAGAACCGGGGAGCTGTTTTTT. It yields the protein CASSRVGRTGELFF. The V call is TRBV28, the J call TRBJ2-2, with D possibly being TRBD2 (5 bases). This CDR3 comprises 14 residues. The ends were cut back, 5 bases at V and 5 bases at J, with 12 bases in the middle. CDR1 is MDHEN and CDR2 is SYDVKM in the germline V gene.